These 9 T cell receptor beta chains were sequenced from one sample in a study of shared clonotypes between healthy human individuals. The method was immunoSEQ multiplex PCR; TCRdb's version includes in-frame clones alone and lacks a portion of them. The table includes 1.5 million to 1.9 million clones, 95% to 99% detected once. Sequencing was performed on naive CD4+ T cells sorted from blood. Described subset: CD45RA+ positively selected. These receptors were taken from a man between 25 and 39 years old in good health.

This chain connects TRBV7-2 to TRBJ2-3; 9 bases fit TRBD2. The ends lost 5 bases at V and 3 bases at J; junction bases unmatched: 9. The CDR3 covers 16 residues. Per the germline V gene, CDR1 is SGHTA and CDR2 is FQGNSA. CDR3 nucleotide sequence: TGTGCCAGCAGCCGTAGCGGGAGCTTTAAGACAGATACGCAGTATTTT. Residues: CASSRSGSFKTDTQYF.

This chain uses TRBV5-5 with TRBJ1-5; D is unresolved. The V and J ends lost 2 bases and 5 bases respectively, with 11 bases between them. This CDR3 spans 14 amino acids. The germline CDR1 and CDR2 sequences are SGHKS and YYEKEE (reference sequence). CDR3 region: CASSFGPQDQPQHF. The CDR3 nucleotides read TGTGCCAGCAGCTTTGGGCCCCAGGATCAGCCCCAGCATTTT.

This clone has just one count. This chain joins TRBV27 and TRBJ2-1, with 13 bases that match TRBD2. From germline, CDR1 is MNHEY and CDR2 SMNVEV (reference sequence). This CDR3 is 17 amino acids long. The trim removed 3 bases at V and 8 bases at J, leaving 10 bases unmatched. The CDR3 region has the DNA TGTGCCAGCAGTTTGGGACTAGCGGGAAAAGGGAGGGATGAGCAGTTCTTC. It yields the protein CASSLGLAGKGRDEQFF.

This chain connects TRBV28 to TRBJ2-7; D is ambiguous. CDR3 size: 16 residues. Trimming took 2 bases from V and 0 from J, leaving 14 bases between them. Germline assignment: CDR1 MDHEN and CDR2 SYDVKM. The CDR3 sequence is CASSLGLRQSSYEQYF. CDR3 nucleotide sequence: TGTGCCAGCAGTTTAGGGTTAAGGCAGAGCTCCTACGAGCAGTACTTC.

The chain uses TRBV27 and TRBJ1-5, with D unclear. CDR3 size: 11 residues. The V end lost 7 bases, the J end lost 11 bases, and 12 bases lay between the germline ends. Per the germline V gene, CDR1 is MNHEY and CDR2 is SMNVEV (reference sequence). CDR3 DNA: TGTGCCAGCATATCTTACGTGACCCAGCATTTT. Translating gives CASISYVTQHF.

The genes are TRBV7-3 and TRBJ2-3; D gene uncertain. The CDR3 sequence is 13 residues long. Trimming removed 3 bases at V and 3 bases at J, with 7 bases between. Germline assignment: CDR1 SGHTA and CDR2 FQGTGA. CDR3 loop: CASSFQSTDTQYF. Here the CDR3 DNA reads TGTGCCAGCAGCTTTCAGAGTACAGATACGCAGTATTTT.

CDR3 region: CASSVANRDRGQFF. CDR3 nucleotide sequence: TGTGCCAGCAGCGTAGCTAATCGGGACAGGGGGCAGTTCTTC. The V gene is TRBV9, the J gene TRBJ2-1, with TRBD1 matching 10 bases. CDR1 and CDR2 from the germline V gene are SGDLS and YYNGEE. After removal of 0 bases from V and 12 bases from J, the junction contained 6 bases not matched to a gene. The CDR3 contains 14 residues.

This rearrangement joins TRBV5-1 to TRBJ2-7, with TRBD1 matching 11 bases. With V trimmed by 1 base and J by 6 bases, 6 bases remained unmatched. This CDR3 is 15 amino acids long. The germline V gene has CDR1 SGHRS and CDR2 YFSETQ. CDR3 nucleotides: TGCGCCAGCAGCTTGTCGGGACAGGGGGTCCTCGAGCAGTACTTC. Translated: CASSLSGQGVLEQYF.

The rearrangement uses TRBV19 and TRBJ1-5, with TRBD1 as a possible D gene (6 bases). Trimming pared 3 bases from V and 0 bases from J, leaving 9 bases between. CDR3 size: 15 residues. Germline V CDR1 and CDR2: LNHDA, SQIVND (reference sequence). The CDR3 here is CASSMPGASNQPQHF. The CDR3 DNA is TGTGCCAGTAGTATGCCAGGGGCTAGCAATCAGCCCCAGCATTTT.